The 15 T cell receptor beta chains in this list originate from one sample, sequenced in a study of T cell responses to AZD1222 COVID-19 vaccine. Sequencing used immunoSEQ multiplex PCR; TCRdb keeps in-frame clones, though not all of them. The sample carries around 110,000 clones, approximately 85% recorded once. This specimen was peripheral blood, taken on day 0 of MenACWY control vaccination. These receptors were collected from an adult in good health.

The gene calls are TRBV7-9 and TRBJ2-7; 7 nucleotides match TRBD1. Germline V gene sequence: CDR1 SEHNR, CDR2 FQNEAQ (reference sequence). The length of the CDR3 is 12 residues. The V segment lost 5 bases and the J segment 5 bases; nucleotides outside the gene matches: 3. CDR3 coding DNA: TGTGCCAGCAGCCGAAGGGGGCACGAGCAGTACTTC. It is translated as CASSRRGHEQYF.

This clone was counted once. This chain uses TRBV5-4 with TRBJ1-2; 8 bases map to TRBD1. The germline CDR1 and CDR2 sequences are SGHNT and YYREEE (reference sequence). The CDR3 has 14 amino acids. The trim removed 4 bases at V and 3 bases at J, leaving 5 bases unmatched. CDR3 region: CASSQGQGDYGYTF. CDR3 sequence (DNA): TGTGCCAGCAGCCAAGGACAGGGTGACTATGGCTACACCTTC.

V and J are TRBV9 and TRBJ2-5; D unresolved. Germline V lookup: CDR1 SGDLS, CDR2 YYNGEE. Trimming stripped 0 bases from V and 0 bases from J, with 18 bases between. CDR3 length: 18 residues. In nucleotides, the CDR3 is TGTGCCAGCAGCGTAGGTGTCGGAATTGGACCGTACCAAGAGACCCAGTACTTC. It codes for CASSVGVGIGPYQETQYF.

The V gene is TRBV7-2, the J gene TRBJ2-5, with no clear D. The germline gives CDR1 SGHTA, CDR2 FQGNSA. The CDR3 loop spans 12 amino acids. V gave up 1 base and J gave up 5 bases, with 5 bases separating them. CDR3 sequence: CASSLVRETQYF. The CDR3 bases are TGTGCCAGCAGCTTAGTAAGGGAGACCCAGTACTTC. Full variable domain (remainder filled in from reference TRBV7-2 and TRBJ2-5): GAGVSQSPSNKVTEKGKDVELRCDPISGHTALYWYRQSLGQGLEFLIYFQGNSAPDKSGLPSDRFSAERTGGSVSTLTIQRTQQEDSAVYLCASSLVRETQYFGPGTRLLVL.

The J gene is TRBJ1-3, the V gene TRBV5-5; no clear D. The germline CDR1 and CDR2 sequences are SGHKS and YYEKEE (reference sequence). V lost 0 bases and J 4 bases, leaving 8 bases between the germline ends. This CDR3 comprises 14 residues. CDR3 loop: CASSLEPRGNTIYF. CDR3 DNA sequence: TGTGCCAGCAGCTTGGAGCCGCGGGGAAACACCATATATTTT. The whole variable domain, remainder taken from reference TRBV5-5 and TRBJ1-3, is DAGVTQSPTHLIKTRGQQVTLRCSPISGHKSVSWYQQVLGQGPQFIFQYYEKEERGRGNFPDRFSARQFPNYSSELNVNALLLGDSALYLCASSLEPRGNTIYFGEGSWLTVV.

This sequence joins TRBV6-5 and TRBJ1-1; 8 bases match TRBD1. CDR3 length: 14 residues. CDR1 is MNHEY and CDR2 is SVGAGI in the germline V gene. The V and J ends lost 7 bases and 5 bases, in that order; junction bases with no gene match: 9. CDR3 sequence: CASKLDRARTEAFF. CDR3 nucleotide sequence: TGTGCCAGCAAATTGGACAGGGCGAGGACTGAAGCTTTCTTT.

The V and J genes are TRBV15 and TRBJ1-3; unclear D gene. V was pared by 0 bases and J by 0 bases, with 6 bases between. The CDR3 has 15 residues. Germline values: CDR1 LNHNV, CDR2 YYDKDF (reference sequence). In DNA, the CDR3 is TGTGCCACCAGCAGAGAGGCAGACTCTGGAAACACCATATATTTT. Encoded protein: CATSREADSGNTIYF.

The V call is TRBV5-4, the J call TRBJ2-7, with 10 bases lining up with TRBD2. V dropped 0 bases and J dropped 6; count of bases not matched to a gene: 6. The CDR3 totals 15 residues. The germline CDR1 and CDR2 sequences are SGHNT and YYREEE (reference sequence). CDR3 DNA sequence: TGTGCCAGCAGCTTGGGGGGACTAGCGTTGGCCGAGCAGTACTTC. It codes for CASSLGGLALAEQYF.

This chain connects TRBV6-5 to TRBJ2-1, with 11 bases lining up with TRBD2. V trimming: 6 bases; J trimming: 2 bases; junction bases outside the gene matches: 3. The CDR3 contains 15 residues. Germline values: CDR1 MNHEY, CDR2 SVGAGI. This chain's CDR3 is CASSRTSGPYNEQFF. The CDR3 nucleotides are TGTGCCAGCAGCCGGACTAGCGGGCCCTACAATGAGCAGTTCTTC.

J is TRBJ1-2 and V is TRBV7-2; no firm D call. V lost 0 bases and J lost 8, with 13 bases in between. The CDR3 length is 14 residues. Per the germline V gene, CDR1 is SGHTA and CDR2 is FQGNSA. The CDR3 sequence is CASSLALPDWGYTF. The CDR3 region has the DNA TGTGCCAGCAGCTTAGCCCTCCCAGATTGGGGCTACACCTTC.

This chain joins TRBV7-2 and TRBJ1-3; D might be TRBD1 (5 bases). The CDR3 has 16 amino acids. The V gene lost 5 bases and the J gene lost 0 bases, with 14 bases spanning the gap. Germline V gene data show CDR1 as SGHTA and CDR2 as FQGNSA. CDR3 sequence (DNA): TGTGCCAGCAGCCCCCGGGGACCGATCTCTGGAAACACCATATATTTT. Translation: CASSPRGPISGNTIYF.

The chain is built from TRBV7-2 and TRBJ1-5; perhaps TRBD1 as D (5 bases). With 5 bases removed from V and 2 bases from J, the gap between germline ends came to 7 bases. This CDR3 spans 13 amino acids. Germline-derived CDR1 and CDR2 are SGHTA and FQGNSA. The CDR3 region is CASSPQGNQPQHF. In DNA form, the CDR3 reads TGTGCCAGCAGCCCACAGGGCAATCAGCCCCAGCATTTT. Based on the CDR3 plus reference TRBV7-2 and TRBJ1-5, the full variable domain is GAGVSQSPSNKVTEKGKDVELRCDPISGHTALYWYRQSLGQGLEFLIYFQGNSAPDKSGLPSDRFSAERTGGSVSTLTIQRTQQEDSAVYLCASSPQGNQPQHFGDGTRLSIL.

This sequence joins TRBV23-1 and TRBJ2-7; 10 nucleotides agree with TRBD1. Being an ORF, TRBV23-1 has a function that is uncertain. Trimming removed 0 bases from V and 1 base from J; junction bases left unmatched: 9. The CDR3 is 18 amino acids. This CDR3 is CASSQSEWDRGRSYEQYF. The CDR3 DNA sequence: TGCGCCAGCAGTCAATCAGAGTGGGACAGGGGAAGGTCCTACGAGCAGTACTTC.

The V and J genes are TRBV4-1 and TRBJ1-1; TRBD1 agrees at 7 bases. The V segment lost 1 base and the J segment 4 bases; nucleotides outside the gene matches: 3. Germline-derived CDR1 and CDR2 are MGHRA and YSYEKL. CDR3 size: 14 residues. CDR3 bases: TGCGCCAGCAGCCAAGGACAGGGCAGCACTGAAGCTTTCTTT. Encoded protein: CASSQGQGSTEAFF.

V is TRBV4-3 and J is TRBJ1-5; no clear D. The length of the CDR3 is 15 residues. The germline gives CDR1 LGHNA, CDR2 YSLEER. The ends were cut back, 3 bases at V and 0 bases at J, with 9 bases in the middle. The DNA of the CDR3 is TGCGCCAGCAGCCAGGACCTCCTTAGCAATCAGCCCCAGCATTTT. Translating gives CASSQDLLSNQPQHF.